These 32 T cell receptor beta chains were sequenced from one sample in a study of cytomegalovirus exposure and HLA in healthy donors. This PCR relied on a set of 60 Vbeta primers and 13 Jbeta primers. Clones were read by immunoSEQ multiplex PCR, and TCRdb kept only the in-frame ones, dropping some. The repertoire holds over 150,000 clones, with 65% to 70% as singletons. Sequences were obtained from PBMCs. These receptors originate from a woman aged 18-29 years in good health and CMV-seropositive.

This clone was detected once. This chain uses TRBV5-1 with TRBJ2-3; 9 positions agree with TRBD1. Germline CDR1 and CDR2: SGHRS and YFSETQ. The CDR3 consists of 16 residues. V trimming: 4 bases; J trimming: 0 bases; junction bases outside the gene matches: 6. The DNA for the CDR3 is TGCGCCAGCAGCAGAACGGGACAGGGCAGCACAGATACGCAGTATTTT. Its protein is CASSRTGQGSTDTQYF.

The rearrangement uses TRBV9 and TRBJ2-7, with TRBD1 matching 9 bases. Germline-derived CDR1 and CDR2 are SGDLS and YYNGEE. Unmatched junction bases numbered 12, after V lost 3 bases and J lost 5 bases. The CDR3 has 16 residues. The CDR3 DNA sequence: TGTGCCAGCAGCGCCCAAAGGGACAGGGTGAGGGACGAGCAGTACTTC. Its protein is CASSAQRDRVRDEQYF.

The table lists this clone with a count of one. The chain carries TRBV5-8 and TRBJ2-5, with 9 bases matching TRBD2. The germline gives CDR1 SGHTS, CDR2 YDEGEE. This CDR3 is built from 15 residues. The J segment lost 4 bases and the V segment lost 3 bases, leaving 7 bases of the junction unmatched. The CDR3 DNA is TGTGCCAGCAGCTCCCGGCTAGCGGGGATAGAGACCCAGTACTTC. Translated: CASSSRLAGIETQYF.

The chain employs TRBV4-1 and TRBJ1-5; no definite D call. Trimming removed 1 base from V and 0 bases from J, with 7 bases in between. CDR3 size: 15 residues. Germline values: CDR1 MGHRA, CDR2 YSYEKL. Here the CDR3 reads CASSQAGSSNQPQHF. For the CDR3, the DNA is TGCGCCAGCAGCCAAGCGGGGAGTAGCAATCAGCCCCAGCATTTT.

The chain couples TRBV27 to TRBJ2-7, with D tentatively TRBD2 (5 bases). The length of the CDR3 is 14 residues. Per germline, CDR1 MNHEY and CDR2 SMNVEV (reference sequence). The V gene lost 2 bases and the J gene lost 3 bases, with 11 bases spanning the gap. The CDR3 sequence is CASSLRSEGYEQYF. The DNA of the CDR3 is TGTGCCAGCAGTTTACGGTCTGAGGGCTACGAGCAGTACTTC.

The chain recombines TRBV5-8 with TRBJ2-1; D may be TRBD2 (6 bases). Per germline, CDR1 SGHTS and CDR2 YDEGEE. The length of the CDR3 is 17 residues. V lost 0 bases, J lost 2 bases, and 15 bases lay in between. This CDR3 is CASSLVLASVPYNEQFF. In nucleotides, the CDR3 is TGTGCCAGCAGCTTGGTCCTAGCGAGCGTCCCCTACAATGAGCAGTTCTTC.

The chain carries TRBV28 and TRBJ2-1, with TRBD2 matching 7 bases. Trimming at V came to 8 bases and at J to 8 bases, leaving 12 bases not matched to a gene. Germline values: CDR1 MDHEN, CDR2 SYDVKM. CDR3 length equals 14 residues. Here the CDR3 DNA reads TGTGCCAGCTCCCAAGGGGAGGGGAGGGATGAGCAGTTCTTC. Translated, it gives CASSQGEGRDEQFF.

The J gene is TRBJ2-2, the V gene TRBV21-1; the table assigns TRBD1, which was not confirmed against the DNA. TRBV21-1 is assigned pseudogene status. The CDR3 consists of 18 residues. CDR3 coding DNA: TGTGCCAGCAGCAGTGGTGGACAGATCCACCGGGTAGGTATGGAACTGTTTTTT. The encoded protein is CASSSGGQIHRVGMELFF.

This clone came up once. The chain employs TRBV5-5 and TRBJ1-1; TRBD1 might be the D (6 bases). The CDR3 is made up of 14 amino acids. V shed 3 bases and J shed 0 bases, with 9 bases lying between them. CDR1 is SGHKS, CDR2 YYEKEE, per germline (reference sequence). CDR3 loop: CASSSQGMNTEAFF. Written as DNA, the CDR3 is TGTGCCAGCAGCTCCCAGGGGATGAACACTGAAGCTTTCTTT.

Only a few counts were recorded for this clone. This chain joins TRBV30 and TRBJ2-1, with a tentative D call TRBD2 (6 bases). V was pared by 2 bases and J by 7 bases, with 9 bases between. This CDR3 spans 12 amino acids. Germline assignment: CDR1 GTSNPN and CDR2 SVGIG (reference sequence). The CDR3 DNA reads TGTGCCTGGAGTCCGACTAGGAATGAGCAGTTCTTC. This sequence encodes CAWSPTRNEQFF.

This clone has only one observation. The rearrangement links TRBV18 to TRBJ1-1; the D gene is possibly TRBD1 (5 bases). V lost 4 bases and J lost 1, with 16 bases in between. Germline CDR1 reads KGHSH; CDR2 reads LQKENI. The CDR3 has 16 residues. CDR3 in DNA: TGTGCCAGCTCACAGGGGAACCGGAATACGAACACTGAAGCTTTCTTT. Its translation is CASSQGNRNTNTEAFF. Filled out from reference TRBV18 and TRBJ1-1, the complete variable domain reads NAGVMQNPRHLVRRRGQEARLRCSPMKGHSHVYWYRQLPEEGLKFMVYLQKENIIDESGMPKERFSAEFPKEGPSILRIQQVVRGDSAAYFCASSQGNRNTNTEAFFGQGTRLTVV.

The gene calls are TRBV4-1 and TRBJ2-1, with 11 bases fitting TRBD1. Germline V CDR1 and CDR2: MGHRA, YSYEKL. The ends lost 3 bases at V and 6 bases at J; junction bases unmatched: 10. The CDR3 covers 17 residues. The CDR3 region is CASSHPPYGQGANEQFF. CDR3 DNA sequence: TGCGCCAGCAGCCATCCCCCTTACGGACAGGGGGCCAATGAGCAGTTCTTC.

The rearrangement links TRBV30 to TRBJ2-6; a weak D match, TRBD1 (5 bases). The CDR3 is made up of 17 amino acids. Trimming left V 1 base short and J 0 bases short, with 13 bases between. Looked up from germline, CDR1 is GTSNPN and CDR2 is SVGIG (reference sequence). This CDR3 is CAWSGWGRYSGANVLTF. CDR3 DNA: TGTGCCTGGAGTGGATGGGGCCGGTACTCTGGGGCCAACGTCCTGACTTTC.

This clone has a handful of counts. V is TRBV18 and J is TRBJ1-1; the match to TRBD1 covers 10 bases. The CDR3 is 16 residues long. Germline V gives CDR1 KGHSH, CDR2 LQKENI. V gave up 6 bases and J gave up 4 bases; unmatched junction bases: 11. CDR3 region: CASSPGTGAEVTEAFF. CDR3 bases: TGTGCCAGCTCGCCCGGGACAGGGGCCGAGGTCACTGAAGCTTTCTTT.

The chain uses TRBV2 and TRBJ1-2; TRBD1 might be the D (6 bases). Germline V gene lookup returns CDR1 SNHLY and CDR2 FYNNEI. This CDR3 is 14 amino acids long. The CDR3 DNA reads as TGTACCTGGGAAAGGGGGGGGACTAACTATGGCTACACCTTC. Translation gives CTWERGGTNYGYTF.

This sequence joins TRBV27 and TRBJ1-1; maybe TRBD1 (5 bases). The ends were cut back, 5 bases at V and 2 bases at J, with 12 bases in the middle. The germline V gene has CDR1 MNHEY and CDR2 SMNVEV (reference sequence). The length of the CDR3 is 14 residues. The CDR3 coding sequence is TGTGCCAGCAGTGTGGGACTCAGAAACACTGAAGCTTTCTTT. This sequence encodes CASSVGLRNTEAFF.

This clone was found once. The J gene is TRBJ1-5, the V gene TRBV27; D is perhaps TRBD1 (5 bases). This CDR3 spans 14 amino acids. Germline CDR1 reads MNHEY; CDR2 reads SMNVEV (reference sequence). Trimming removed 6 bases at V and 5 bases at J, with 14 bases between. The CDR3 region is CASSLLGGDQPQHF. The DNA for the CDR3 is TGTGCCAGCAGCCTCCTCGGGGGGGATCAGCCCCAGCATTTT.

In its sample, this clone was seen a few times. This CDR3 reads CASSETRVRELFF. Written as DNA, the CDR3 is TGTGCCAGCAGTGAAACCAGGGTTCGGGAGCTGTTTTTT. The chain couples TRBV6-1 to TRBJ2-2, with D possibly being TRBD1 (5 bases). Trimming pared 2 bases from V and 9 bases from J, leaving 10 bases between. The CDR3 runs to 13 residues. Germline-derived CDR1 and CDR2 are MNHNS and SASEGT.

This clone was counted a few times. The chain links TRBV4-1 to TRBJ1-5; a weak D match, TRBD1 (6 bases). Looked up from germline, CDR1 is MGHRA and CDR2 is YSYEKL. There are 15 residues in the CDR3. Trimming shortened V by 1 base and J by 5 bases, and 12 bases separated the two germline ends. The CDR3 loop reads CASSQGSGGYQPQHF. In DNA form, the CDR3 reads TGCGCCAGCAGCCAAGGTTCGGGGGGCTATCAGCCCCAGCATTTT.

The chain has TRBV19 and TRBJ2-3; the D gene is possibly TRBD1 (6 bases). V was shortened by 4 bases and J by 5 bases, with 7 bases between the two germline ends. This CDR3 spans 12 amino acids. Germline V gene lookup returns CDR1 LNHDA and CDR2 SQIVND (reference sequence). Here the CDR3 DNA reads TGTGCCAGTAGTAAGGGGGAAGATACGCAGTATTTT. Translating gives CASSKGEDTQYF.

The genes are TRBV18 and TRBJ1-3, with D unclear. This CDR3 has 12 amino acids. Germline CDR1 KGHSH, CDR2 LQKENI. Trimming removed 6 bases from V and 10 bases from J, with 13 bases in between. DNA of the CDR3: TGTGCCAGCTCCGTCCAAAGAGAGACCATATATTTT. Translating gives CASSVQRETIYF.

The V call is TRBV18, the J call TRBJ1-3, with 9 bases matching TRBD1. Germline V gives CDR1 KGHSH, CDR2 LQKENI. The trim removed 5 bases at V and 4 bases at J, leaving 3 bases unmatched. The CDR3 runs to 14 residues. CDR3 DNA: TGTGCCAGCTCAAAGGACAGGGGAGGAAACACCATATATTTT. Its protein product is CASSKDRGGNTIYF. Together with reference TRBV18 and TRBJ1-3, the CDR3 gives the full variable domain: NAGVMQNPRHLVRRRGQEARLRCSPMKGHSHVYWYRQLPEEGLKFMVYLQKENIIDESGMPKERFSAEFPKEGPSILRIQQVVRGDSAAYFCASSKDRGGNTIYFGEGSWLTVV.

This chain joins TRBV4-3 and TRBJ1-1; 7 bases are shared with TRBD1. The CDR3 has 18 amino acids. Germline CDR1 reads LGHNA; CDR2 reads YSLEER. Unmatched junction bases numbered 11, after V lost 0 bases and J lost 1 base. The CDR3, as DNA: TGCGCCAGCAGCCAAGATCTAGACAGGGAGGATGGGAACACTGAAGCTTTCTTT. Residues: CASSQDLDREDGNTEAFF.

This chain's CDR3 is CASSMVTGLTNTIYF. DNA of the CDR3: TGTGCCAGTAGTATGGTCACGGGACTTACAAACACCATATATTTT. V is TRBV19 and J is TRBJ1-3, with D possibly TRBD1 on 5 matching bases. Trimming cost V 3 bases and J 6 bases, with 15 bases left between them. There are 15 residues in the CDR3. The germline V gene has CDR1 LNHDA and CDR2 SQIVND (reference sequence).

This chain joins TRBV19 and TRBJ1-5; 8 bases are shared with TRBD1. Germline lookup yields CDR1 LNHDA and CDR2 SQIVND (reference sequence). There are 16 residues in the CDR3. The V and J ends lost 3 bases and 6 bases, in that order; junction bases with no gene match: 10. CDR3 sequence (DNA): TGTGCCAGTAGTATCCTGTCAGGGGGCTCGCGTCAGCCCCAGCATTTT. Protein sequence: CASSILSGGSRQPQHF.

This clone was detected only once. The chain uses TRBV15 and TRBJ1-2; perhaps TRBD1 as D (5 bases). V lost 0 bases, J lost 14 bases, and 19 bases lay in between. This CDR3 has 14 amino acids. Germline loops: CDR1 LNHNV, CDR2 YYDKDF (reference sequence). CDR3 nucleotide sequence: TGTGCCACCAGCAGAGATCTGGGGACTGCTTCGATTACCTTC. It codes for CATSRDLGTASITF.

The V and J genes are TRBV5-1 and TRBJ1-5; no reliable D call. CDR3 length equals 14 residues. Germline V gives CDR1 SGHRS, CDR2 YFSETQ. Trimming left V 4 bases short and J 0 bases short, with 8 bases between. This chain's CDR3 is CASSREGSNQPQHF. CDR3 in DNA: TGCGCCAGCAGCCGGGAGGGTAGCAATCAGCCCCAGCATTTT. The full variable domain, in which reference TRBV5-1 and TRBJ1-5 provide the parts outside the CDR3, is KAGVTQTPRYLIKTRGQQVTLSCSPISGHRSVSWYQQTPGQGLQFLFEYFSETQRNKGNFPGRFSGRQFSNSRSEMNVSTLELGDSALYLCASSREGSNQPQHFGDGTRLSIL.

CDR3 DNA: TGTGCCAGTACCCGGGACAGGGGATTCAATCAGCCCCAGCATTTT. Translation gives CASTRDRGFNQPQHF. The chain is built from TRBV19 and TRBJ1-5; 10 bases align to TRBD1. Per germline, CDR1 LNHDA and CDR2 SQIVND (reference sequence). Unmatched junction bases numbered 6, after V lost 7 bases and J lost 3 bases. The CDR3 is made up of 15 amino acids.

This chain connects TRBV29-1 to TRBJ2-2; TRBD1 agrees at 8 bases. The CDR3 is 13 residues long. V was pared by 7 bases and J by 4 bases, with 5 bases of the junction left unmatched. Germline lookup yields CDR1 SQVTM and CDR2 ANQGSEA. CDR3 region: CSAGQGPTGELFF. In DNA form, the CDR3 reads TGCAGCGCAGGACAGGGACCCACCGGGGAGCTGTTTTTT.

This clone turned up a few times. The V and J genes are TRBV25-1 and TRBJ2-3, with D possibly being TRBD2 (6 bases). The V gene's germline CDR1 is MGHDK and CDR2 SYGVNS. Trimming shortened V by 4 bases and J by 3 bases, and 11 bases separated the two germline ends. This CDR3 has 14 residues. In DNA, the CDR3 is TGTGCCAGCAGTGGCGGGAAACAAACAGATACGCAGTATTTT. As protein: CASSGGKQTDTQYF.

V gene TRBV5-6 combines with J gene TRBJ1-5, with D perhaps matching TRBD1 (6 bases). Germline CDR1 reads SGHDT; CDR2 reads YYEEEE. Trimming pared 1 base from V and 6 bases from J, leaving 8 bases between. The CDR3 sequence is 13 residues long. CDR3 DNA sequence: TGTGCCAGCAGCTTGAGACAGGCTCAGCCCCAGCATTTT. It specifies CASSLRQAQPQHF.

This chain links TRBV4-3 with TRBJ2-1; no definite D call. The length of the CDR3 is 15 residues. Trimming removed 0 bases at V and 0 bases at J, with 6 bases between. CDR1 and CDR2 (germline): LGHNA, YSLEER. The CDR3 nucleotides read TGCGCCAGCAGCCAAGATTTCAGCTCCTACAATGAGCAGTTCTTC. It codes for CASSQDFSSYNEQFF.